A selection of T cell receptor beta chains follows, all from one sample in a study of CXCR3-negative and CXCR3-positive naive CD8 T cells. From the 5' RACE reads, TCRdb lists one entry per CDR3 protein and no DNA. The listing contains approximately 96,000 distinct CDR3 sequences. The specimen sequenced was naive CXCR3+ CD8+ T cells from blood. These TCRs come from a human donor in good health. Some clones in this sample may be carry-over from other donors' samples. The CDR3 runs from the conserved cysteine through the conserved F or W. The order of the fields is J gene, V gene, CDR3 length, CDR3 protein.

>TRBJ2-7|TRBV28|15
CASSLSSGPGDEQYF
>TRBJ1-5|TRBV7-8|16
CASSPNRGEGNQPQHF
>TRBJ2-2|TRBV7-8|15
CASSLDRVNTGELFF
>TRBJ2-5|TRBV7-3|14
CASSHGGPRETQYF
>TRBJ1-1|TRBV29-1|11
CSVVANTEAFF
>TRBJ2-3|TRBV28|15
CASSQRQGRTDTQYF
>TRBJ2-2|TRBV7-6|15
CASSLGTDNTGELFF
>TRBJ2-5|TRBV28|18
CASSLYGTSGTPVETQYF
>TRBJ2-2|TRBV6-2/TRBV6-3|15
CASSWTSGNTGELFF
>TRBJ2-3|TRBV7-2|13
CASSWVSTDTQYF
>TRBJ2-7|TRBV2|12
CAIGGQVYEQYF
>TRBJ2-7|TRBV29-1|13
CSVEVPSLYEQYF
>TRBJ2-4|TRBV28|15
CASRTGELAKNIQYF
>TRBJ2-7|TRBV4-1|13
CASSQVGVFEQYF
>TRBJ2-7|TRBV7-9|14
CASSPPGYSYEQYF
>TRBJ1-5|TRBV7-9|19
CASSLADSQGQGVDQPQHF
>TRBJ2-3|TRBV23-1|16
CASSPPARGSTDTQYF
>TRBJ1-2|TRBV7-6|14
CASSLDAERGGYTF
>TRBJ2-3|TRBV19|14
CASSIATGTDTQYF
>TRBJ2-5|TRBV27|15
CASSFEEGFQETQYF
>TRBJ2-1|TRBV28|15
CASSHRGPPYNEQFF
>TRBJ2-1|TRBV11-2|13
CASSLDLYNEQFF
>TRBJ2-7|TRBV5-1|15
CASSLEGTGSYEQYF
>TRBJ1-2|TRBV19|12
CATQHPNYGYTF
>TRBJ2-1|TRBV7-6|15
CASSLLRGEGNEQFF
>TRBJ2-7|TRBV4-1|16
CASSLSGQELSYEQYF
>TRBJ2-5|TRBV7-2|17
CASRLLSDSPSQETQYF
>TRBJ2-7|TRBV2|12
CASSSTKYEQYF
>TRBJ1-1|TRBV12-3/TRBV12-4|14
CASSFRVGGDEAFF
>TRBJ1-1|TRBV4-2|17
CASSQDPTGARNTEAFF
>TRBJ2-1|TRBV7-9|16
CASSSNSGGAYNEQFF
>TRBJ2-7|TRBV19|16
CASSTSGERTIYEQYF
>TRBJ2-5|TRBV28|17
CASSLSPSGGLKETQYF
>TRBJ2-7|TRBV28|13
CAAADKDFYEQYF
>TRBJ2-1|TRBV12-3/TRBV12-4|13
CASSSRTNNEQFF
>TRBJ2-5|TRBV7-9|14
CASSLEARVETQYF
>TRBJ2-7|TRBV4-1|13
CASSQGPAIEQYF
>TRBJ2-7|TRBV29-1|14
CSVDSGGHSYEQYF
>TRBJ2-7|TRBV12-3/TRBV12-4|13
CASSLTDTYEQYF
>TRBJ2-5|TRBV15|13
CATSGRLQETQYF
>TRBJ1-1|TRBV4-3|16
CASSQDLGGSGTEAFF
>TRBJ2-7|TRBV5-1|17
CASSPGGIQGSDYEQYF
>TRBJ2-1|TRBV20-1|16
CSARSVGPRSYNEQFF
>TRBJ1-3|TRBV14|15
CASSPQGLPGNTIYF
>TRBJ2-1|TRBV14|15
CASSQAASGGDEQFF
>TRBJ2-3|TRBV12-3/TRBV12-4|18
CASSLGSGLTSNTDTQYF
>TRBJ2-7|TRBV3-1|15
CASRYQRGASYEQYF
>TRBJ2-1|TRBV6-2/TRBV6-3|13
CASRSTLVQGQFF
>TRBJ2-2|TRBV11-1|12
CASSMYTGELFF